This paragraph covers one T cell receptor beta chain sequence. This clone's antigen is unknown. Qualities for individual bases were not recorded, and no much larger clone is one base off. TCRbeta CDR3 regions were amplified from genomic DNA using the immunoSEQ Assay, a bias-controlled multiplex PCR. As for the original processing: Within the assay, amplification of reference gene primers was used to estimate how many nucleated cells each sample contained. To quantify the absolute abundance of each unique TCRbeta CDR3 rearrangement, sequence reads were collapsed and filtered. For each sample, productive Simpson clonality was calculated as the square root of Simpson's diversity index over productive rearrangements. What TCRdb holds here is the immuneACCESS table cut down to in-frame rearrangements. Part of the clones is not present; checked against another copy, under half of the missing clones reflect an unresolved V gene, and the others are unexplained. D and trimming come from the DNA, and the V and J calls and clone size come from that table. The sample profile shows about 150,000 clones; roughly 91% of them were found once. Roughly 2.9% of the sample rests with the top ten.

This record belongs to a study of blood T cell repertoires in COVID-19 (dated by TCRdb to about 2020). For context, the study as a whole: The collaborator samples originated in the United States, Italy and Spain and spanned the acute and convalescent phases of COVID-19. The material from the prospective study consisted of cDNA or gDNA derived from T cells, B-cell-depleted T cells, or PBMCs. Subjects who had been exposed to COVID-19, were actively infected with it, or had recovered from it provided the deeply sampled blood TCRbeta repertoires that made up the dataset. A freely available public database, intended as a resource for researchers studying the immune response to SARS-CoV-2, is where the repertoires were released. The samples were drawn from two sources: the first 160 participants of the ongoing ImmuneRACE study, and 950 to 1,500 subjects contributed by 6 global collaborators. Nearly every sample came with metadata listing a de-identified subject ID, COVID-19 status, age in years and sex. HLA class I and class II types, where available, came from metadata supplied by the sample provider rather than from assay-based typing. What the study reported, not specific to this receptor: Clinical and demographic metadata were provided uncurated, with the amount varying by source and participant.

The collaborating institutions used their own protocols to collect whole blood in K2EDTA tubes. Collaborator samples were shipped for TCRbeta analysis as frozen whole blood, isolated PBMCs, or DNA extracted from either sample type. The origin of this receptor is a man aged 60 to 75 with active or convalescent COVID-19. The sample consisted of peripheral blood.

CDR3 loop: CATSRVQGEAFF. The nucleotide sequence reads TGTGCCACCAGCAGAGTCCAGGGTGAAGCTTTCTTT. Recombination connected TRBV15 to TRBJ1-1; tentative D gene TRBD1, with 5 bases matching. V lost 1 base and J lost 7 bases; the stretch between them is 7 bases long. The germline V gene (reference sequence) gives CDR1 as LNHNV and CDR2 as YYDKDF. From its cysteine to its phenylalanine, the CDR3 spans 12 amino acids. Only the CDR3 region is kept as DNA, spanning 36 bases read in frame from base 1. Full variable domain (CDR3 extended with the reference TRBV15 and TRBJ1-1 proteins): DAMVIQNPRYQVTQFGKPVTLSCSQTLNHNVMYWYQQKSSQAPKLLFHYYDKDFNNEADTPDNFQSRRPNTSFCFLDIRSPGLGDTAMYLCATSRVQGEAFFGQGTRLTVV.